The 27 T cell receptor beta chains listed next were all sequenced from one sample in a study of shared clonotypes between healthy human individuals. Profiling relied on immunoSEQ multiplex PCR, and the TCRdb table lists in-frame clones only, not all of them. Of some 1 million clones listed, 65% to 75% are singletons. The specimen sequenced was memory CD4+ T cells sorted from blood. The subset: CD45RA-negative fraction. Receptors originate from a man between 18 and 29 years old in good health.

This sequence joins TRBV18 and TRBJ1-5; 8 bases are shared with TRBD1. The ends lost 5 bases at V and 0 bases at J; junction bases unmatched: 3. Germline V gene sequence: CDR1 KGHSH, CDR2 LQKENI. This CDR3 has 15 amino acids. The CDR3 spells CASSGQGGSNQPQHF. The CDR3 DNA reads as TGTGCCAGCTCAGGACAGGGAGGTAGCAATCAGCCCCAGCATTTT.

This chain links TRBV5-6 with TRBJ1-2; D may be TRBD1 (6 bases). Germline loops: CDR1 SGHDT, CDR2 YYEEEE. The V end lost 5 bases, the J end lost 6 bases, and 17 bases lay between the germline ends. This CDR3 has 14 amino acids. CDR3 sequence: CASSSLRGANGYTF. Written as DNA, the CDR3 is TGTGCCAGCAGTTCCCTCCGGGGGGCAAATGGCTACACCTTC.

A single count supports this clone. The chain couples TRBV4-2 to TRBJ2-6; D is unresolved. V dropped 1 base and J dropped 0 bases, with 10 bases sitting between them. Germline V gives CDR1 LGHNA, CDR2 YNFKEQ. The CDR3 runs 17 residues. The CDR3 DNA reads TGTGCCAGCAGCCAAGCCGGACGGAACTCTGGGGCCAACGTCCTGACTTTC. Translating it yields CASSQAGRNSGANVLTF.

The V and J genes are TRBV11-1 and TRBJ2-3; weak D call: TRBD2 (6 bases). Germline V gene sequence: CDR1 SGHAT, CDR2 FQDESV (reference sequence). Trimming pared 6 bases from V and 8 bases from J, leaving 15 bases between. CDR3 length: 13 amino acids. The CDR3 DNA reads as TGTGCCAGCAGACCACCAATGGGGGGTACGCAGTATTTT. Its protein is CASRPPMGGTQYF.

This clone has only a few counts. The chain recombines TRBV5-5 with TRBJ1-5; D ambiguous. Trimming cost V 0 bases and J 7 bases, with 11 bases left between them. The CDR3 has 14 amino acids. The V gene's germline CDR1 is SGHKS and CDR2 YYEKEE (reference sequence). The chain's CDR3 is CASSLGLREQPQHF. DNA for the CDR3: TGTGCCAGCAGCTTGGGACTAAGGGAACAGCCCCAGCATTTT.

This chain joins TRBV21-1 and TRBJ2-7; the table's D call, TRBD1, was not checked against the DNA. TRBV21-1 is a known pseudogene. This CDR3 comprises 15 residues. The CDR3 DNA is TGTGCCAGTAACCTCGAGGACAGGGGGCTCGGCGAGCAGTACTTC. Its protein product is CASNLEDRGLGEQYF.

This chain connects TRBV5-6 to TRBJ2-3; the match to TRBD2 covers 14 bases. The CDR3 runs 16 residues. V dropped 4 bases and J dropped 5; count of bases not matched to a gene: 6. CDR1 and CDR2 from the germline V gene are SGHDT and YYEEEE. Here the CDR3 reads CASSKGLAGVIDTQYF. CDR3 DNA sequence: TGTGCCAGCAGCAAGGGACTAGCGGGAGTAATAGATACGCAGTATTTT.

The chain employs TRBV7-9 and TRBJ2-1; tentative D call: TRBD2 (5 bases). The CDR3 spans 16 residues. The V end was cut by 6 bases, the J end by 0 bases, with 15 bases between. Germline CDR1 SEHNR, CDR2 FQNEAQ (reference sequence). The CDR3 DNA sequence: TGTGCCAGCAGTCGACAAGCGGTCAGCTCCTACAATGAGCAGTTCTTC. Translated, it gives CASSRQAVSSYNEQFF.

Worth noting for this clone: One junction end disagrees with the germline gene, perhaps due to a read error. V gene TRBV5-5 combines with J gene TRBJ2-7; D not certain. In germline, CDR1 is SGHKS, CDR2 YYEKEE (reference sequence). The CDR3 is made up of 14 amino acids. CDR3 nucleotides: TGTGCCAGCAGGTTGGGTCTCTCCTCACACGAGCAGTACTTC. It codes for CASRLGLSSHEQYF.

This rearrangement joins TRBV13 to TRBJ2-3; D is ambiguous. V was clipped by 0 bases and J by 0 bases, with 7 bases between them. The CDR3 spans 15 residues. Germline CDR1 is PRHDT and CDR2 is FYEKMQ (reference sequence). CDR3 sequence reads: CASSLGRSSTDTQYF. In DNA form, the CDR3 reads TGTGCCAGCAGCTTAGGGAGATCCAGCACAGATACGCAGTATTTT.

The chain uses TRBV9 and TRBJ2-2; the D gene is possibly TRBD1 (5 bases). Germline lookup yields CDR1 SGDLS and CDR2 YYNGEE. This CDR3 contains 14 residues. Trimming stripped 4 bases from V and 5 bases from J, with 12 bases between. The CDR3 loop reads CASSLGPGTGELFF. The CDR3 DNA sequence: TGTGCCAGCAGCCTTGGTCCAGGGACCGGGGAGCTGTTTTTT.

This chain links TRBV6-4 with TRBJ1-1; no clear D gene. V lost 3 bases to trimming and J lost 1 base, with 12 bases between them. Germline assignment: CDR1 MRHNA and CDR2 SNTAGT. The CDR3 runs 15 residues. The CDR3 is CASSEGSAGNTEAFF. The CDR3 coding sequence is TGTGCCAGCAGTGAAGGAAGCGCAGGGAACACTGAAGCTTTCTTT.

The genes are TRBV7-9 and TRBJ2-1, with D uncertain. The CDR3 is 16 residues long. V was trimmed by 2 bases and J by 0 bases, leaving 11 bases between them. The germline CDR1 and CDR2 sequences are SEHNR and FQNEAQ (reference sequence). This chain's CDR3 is CASSLSGRSSYNEQFF. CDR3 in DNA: TGTGCCAGCAGCTTAAGTGGAAGGAGCTCCTACAATGAGCAGTTCTTC.

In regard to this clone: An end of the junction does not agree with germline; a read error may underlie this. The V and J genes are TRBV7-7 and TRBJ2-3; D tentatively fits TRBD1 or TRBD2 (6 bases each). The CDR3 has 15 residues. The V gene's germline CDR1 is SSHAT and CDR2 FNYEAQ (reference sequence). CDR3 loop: CASSPTGAATDTQYF. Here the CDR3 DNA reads TGTGCTAGCAGCCCGACGGGGGCGGCCACAGATACGCAGTATTTT.

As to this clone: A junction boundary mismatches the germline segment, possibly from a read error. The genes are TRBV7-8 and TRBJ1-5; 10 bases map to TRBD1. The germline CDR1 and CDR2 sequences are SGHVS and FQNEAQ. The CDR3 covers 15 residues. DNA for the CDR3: TGTGGCAGCGGGGAAAGGGGACAGGGGAGTCAGCCCCAGCATTTT. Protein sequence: CGSGERGQGSQPQHF.

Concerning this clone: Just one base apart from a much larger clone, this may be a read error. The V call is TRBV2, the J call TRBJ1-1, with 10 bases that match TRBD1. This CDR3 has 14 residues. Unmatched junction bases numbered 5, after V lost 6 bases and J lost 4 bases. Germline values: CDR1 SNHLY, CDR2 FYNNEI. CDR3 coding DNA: TGTGCCAGCAGCTGGGGACAGGGGACCACTGAAGCTTTCTTT. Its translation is CASSWGQGTTEAFF.

CDR3 DNA sequence: TGTGCCAGCAGTTTTCCCCGCGGTAGCGGGCTAGACAATGAGCAGTTCTTC. It yields the protein CASSFPRGSGLDNEQFF. The V gene is TRBV27, the J gene TRBJ2-1, with 7 bases aligning to TRBD2. Per the germline V gene, CDR1 is MNHEY and CDR2 is SMNVEV (reference sequence). This CDR3 has 17 amino acids. V was pared by 3 bases and J by 5 bases, with 13 bases of the junction left unmatched.

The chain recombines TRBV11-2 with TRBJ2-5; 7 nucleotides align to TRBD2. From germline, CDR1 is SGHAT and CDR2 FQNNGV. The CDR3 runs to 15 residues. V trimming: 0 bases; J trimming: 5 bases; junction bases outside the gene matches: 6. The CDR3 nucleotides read TGTGCCAGCAGCTTAGATGGCGGGAGCCCGGAGACCCAGTACTTC. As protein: CASSLDGGSPETQYF. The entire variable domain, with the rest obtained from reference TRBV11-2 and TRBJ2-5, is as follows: EAGVAQSPRYKIIEKRQSVAFWCNPISGHATLYWYQQILGQGPKLLIQFQNNGVVDDSQLPKDRFSAERLKGVDSTLKIQPAKLEDSAVYLCASSLDGGSPETQYFGPGTRLLVL.

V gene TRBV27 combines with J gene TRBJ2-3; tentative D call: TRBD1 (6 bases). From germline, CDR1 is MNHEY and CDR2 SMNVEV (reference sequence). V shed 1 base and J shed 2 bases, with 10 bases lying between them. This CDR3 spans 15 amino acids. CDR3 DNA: TGTGCCAGCAGTTTATATCAGGGGCTCACAGATACGCAGTATTTT. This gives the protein CASSLYQGLTDTQYF.

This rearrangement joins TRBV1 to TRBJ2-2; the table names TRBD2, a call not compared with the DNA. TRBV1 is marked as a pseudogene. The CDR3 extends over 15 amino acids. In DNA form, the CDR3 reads TGCACCAGCAGGAATAGCGGGGCCAACACCGGGGAGCTGTTTTTT. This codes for CTSRNSGANTGELFF.

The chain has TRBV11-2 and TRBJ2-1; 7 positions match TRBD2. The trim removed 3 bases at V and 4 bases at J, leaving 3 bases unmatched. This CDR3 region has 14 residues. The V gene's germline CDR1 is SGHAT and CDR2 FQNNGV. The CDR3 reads CASSLGTIYNEQFF. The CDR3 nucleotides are TGTGCCAGCAGCTTGGGGACTATATACAATGAGCAGTTCTTC. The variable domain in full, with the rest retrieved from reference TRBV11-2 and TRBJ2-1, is EAGVAQSPRYKIIEKRQSVAFWCNPISGHATLYWYQQILGQGPKLLIQFQNNGVVDDSQLPKDRFSAERLKGVDSTLKIQPAKLEDSAVYLCASSLGTIYNEQFFGPGTRLTVL.

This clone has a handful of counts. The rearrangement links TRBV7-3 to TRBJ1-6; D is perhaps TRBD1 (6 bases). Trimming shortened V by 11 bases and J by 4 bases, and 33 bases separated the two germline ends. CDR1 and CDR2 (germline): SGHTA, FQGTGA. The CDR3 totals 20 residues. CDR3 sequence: CAGGRRATPSYTNYNSPLHF. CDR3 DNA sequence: TGTGCCGGGGGGCGAAGGGCAACACCGAGTTATACTAATTATAATTCACCCCTCCACTTT.

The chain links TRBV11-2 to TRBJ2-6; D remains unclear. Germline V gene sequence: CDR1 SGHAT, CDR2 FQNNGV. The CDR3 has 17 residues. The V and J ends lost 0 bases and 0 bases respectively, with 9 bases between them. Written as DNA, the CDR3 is TGTGCCAGCAGCTTAGATCATGGACGCTCTGGGGCCAACGTCCTGACTTTC. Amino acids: CASSLDHGRSGANVLTF.

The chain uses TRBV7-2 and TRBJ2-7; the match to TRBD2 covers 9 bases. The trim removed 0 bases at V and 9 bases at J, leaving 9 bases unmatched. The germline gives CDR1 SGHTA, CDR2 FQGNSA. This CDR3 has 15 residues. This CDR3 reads CASSLAGSGRSRQYF. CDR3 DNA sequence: TGTGCCAGCAGCTTAGCGGGTAGCGGGAGAAGCCGGCAGTACTTC.

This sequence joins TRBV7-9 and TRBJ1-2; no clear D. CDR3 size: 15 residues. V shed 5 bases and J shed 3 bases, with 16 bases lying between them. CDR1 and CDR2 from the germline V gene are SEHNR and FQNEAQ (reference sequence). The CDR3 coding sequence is TGTGCCAGCAGCCGCTCAGTGGGTAATTACTATGGCTACACCTTC. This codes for CASSRSVGNYYGYTF.

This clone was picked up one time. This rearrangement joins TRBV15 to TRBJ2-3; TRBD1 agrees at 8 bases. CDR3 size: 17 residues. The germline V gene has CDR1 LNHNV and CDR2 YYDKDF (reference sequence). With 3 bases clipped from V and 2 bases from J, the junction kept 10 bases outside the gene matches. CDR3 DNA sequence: TGTGCCACCAGCAGGGCAAACAGGGGGGCTTACACAGATACGCAGTATTTT. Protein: CATSRANRGAYTDTQYF.

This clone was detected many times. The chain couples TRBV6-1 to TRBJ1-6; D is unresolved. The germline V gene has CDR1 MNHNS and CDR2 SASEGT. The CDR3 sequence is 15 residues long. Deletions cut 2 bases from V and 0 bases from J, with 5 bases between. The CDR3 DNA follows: TGTGCCAGCAGTGAACAGAGCTCCTATAATTCACCCCTCCACTTT. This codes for CASSEQSSYNSPLHF.